The clone carrying this T cell receptor beta chain was counted ten times or more. The source of the sample is a study of low-dose radiotherapy and immunotherapy resistance in tumors. The germline V gene encodes CDR1 SGHRS and CDR2 YFSETQ. V was shortened by 4 bases and J by 6 bases, with 10 bases between the two germline ends. This CDR3 comprises 13 residues. Time point in this sample: before trial treatment. First-strand cDNA relied on TRAV- and TRBV-specific primers spanning alpha and beta chains. Over about 19 PCR cycles, TCRs were amplified from a constant-region primer and V-primer adapter. TCRdb reprocessed the reads with MiXCR, giving one entry per CDR3 protein. The profile covers fewer than 95,000 distinct CDR3 sequences, with more than 8% appearing a single time and roughly 1% taken by the ten largest.

V is TRBV5-1 and J is TRBJ2-2, with a tentative D call TRBD1 (6 bases). The starting material was PBMCs, obtained before treatment. The clonotype was recovered from a male donor with prostate cancer. The CDR3 loop is CASSPQGSGELFF. The CDR3, as DNA: TGCGCCAGCAGCCCACAGGGTTCCGGGGAGCTGTTTTTT.